This T cell receptor beta chain came from a study of identical twins. Trimming pared 3 bases from V and 5 bases from J, leaving 13 bases between. Germline lookup yields CDR1 DFQATT and CDR2 SNEGSKA (reference sequence). The CDR3 loop spans 13 amino acids. TCRdb re-called the 5' RACE reads with MiXCR, one entry per CDR3 protein. The sample consists of under 800,000 distinct CDR3 sequences, about 20% of them appearing once. About this clonotype: Its antigen is undetermined.

Findings and limits, study-wide: For zero-insertion analyses, partial confounding could come from invariant MAIT and iNKT cells. Among out-of-frame alpha sequences shared by twins, low generation probability occurred in excess.

The same sample was also studied in work on T cells expressing NK-cell markers. That report adds: Topping the CD3+CD56-NKG2C+ fraction as well were these clonotypes, in a few donors.

The TCR comes from a woman aged 18-29 years in good health. V gene TRBV20-1 combines with J gene TRBJ2-5; tentative D call: TRBD2 (6 bases). Material for sequencing was PBMCs. The CDR3 nucleotides read TGCAGTGCTAGTCTGGCTAGCGTGGAGACCCAGTACTTC. It yields the protein CSASLASVETQYF.